Each of the 26 T cell receptor beta chains below was sequenced from the same sample in a study of blood T cell repertoires in COVID-19. TCRdb's table, derived via immunoSEQ multiplex PCR, lists solely in-frame clones and lacks some. This sample has 330,000 or so clones; roughly 90% occur once, and the top ten carry approximately 17%. The sample comprised PBMCs or T cells enriched from blood (not recorded which). The receptor set was obtained from a woman in her 30s who had recovered from COVID-19.

This chain joins TRBV7-2 and TRBJ2-1; D is uncertain. The ends were cut back, 1 base at V and 8 bases at J, with 6 bases in the middle. This CDR3 has 12 amino acids. The germline V gene encodes CDR1 SGHTA and CDR2 FQGNSA. CDR3 in DNA: TGTGCCAGCAGCTTAGTTCGTGATGAGCAGTTCTTC. Translating it yields CASSLVRDEQFF.

The V gene is TRBV21-1, the J gene TRBJ1-4. TRBV21-1 is an annotated pseudogene. This CDR3 spans 15 amino acids. CDR3 in amino acids: CASSQLGGHREKLFF. CDR3 sequence (DNA): TGTGCCAGCAGCCAACTGGGGGGGCACCGGGAAAAACTGTTTTTT.

The chain employs TRBV27 and TRBJ2-4; tentative D call: TRBD1 (6 bases). The germline V gene encodes CDR1 MNHEY and CDR2 SMNVEV (reference sequence). The CDR3 has 15 amino acids. V was shortened by 6 bases and J by 2 bases, with 14 bases between the two germline ends. CDR3 nucleotide sequence: TGTGCCAGCAGGCTACAGGGAAGCTCCAAAAACATTCAGTACTTC. It is translated as CASRLQGSSKNIQYF.

V is TRBV10-3 and J is TRBJ1-5; D might be TRBD1 (5 bases). V dropped 6 bases and J dropped 9 bases, with 15 bases sitting between them. The CDR3 extends over 13 amino acids. Germline CDR1 is ENHRY and CDR2 is SYGVKD. DNA for the CDR3: TGTGCCATCAGCCCCGGGCGGAGGGGGCCCCAGCATTTT. Protein: CAISPGRRGPQHF.

This chain uses TRBV5-1 with TRBJ2-1; 7 nucleotides line up with TRBD2. Losses at the gene ends were 5 bases for V and 4 bases for J; bases not matched to a gene: 9. The CDR3 runs 15 residues. CDR1 is SGHRS and CDR2 is YFSETQ in the germline V gene. DNA of the CDR3: TGCGCCAGCAGATTCGGACTAGAAAATTACAATGAGCAGTTCTTC. Translating it yields CASRFGLENYNEQFF.

The chain uses TRBV19 and TRBJ2-3; D possibly corresponds to TRBD1 (6 bases). The CDR3 spans 17 residues. Germline V CDR1 and CDR2: LNHDA, SQIVND (reference sequence). Between the trimmed V and J ends, which lost 5 bases and 0 bases, there was a span of 18 bases. This CDR3 reads CASSRFSTGASTDTQYF. CDR3 sequence (DNA): TGTGCCAGTAGTCGATTTTCGACAGGCGCTAGCACAGATACGCAGTATTTT.

The CDR3 protein is CASSVYSGGTTQYF. CDR3 bases: TGCGCCAGCAGCGTGTACAGCGGGGGGACGACGCAGTATTTT. This rearrangement joins TRBV5-1 to TRBJ2-3, with 9 bases matching TRBD2. V was pared by 4 bases and J by 9 bases, with 9 bases of the junction left unmatched. Germline CDR1 and CDR2: SGHRS and YFSETQ. This CDR3 region has 14 residues.

The rearrangement joins TRBV7-2 to TRBJ2-1; a possible D gene is TRBD1 (6 bases). The V gene lost 4 bases and the J gene lost 4 bases, with 14 bases spanning the gap. The CDR3 has 15 amino acids. CDR1 and CDR2 (germline): SGHTA, FQGNSA. CDR3: CASSSRGSGYNEQFF. The CDR3, as DNA: TGTGCCAGCAGCTCCAGGGGAAGTGGGTACAATGAGCAGTTCTTC.

Here the CDR3 DNA reads TGTGCCAGCAGCCAAGAGAAGGGGACTGAAGCTTTCTTT. Translating it yields CASSQEKGTEAFF. This sequence joins TRBV3-1 (or the pseudogene TRBV3-2) and TRBJ1-1; D might be TRBD1 (5 bases). The V gene's germline CDR1 is LGHDT and CDR2 YNNKEL (reference sequence). The V end lost 0 bases, the J end lost 5 bases, and 7 bases lay between the germline ends. The CDR3 length is 13 residues.

Only one count was recorded for this clone. The rearrangement links TRBV9 to TRBJ1-5; a weak D match, TRBD1 (6 bases). This CDR3 is built from 18 residues. Germline lookup yields CDR1 SGDLS and CDR2 YYNGEE. The V and J ends lost 7 bases and 3 bases respectively, with 26 bases between them. This chain's CDR3 is CASFKWGGHGLYNQPQHF. Written as DNA, the CDR3 is TGTGCCAGCTTCAAATGGGGGGGCCACGGGCTTTACAATCAGCCCCAGCATTTT.

The chain combines TRBV21-1 with TRBJ2-1; TRBD1 was called by the table and not checked on the DNA. TRBV21-1 is labeled a pseudogene. The CDR3 is made up of 15 amino acids. CDR3 residues: CASSKTGTGEVWQFF. CDR3 coding DNA: TGTGCCAGCAGCAAAACCGGGACAGGGGAAGTTTGGCAGTTCTTC.

The chain employs TRBV29-1 and TRBJ2-2; perhaps TRBD1 as D (5 bases). The germline gives CDR1 SQVTM, CDR2 ANQGSEA. Trimming shortened V by 7 bases and J by 6 bases, and 9 bases separated the two germline ends. The CDR3 extends over 11 amino acids. CDR3 coding DNA: TGCAGCGGATGGGGCCCCGGGGAGCTGTTTTTT. Translating it yields CSGWGPGELFF.

The chain uses TRBV4-3 and TRBJ1-5; perhaps TRBD1 as D (5 bases). The CDR3 consists of 15 residues. Germline CDR1 reads LGHNA; CDR2 reads YSLEER. Trimming took off 3 bases at V and 9 bases at J, with 18 bases between the two ends. Here the CDR3 DNA reads TGCGCCAGCAGCCAGGGGAGGGGCAACCAGGGGCCCCAGCATTTT. It codes for CASSQGRGNQGPQHF.

The chain recombines TRBV19 with TRBJ1-2; tentatively, D is TRBD1 (6 bases). This CDR3 has 13 amino acids. V lost 4 bases and J lost 4, with 10 bases in between. Germline V lookup: CDR1 LNHDA, CDR2 SQIVND (reference sequence). In DNA form, the CDR3 reads TGTGCCAGTAGTAGACAGGAGTTCTATGGCTACACCTTC. Protein product: CASSRQEFYGYTF.

The rearrangement uses TRBV30 and TRBJ1-1; 8 bases are a match to TRBD1. The CDR3 has 12 residues. Trimming at V came to 7 bases and at J to 5 bases, leaving 6 bases not matched to a gene. CDR1 GTSNPN and CDR2 SVGIG come from the germline V gene (reference sequence). Here the CDR3 DNA reads TGTGCCTTTAGGACAGGGATAACTGAAGCTTTCTTT. Protein: CAFRTGITEAFF.

The chain has TRBV15 and TRBJ2-3; 7 nucleotides line up with TRBD2. CDR1 and CDR2 from the germline V gene are LNHNV and YYDKDF (reference sequence). V was pared by 1 base and J by 0 bases, with 4 bases of the junction left unmatched. The CDR3 has 16 amino acids. CDR3 sequence: CATSRVLAASTDTQYF. CDR3 nucleotide sequence: TGTGCCACCAGCAGAGTTCTAGCGGCTAGCACAGATACGCAGTATTTT. Supplemented by reference TRBV15 and TRBJ2-3, the full variable domain reads DAMVIQNPRYQVTQFGKPVTLSCSQTLNHNVMYWYQQKSSQAPKLLFHYYDKDFNNEADTPDNFQSRRPNTSFCFLDIRSPGLGDTAMYLCATSRVLAASTDTQYFGPGTRLTVL.

V gene TRBV7-3 combines with J gene TRBJ1-5; possible D gene TRBD1, 5 bases. Germline V gene sequence: CDR1 SGHTA, CDR2 FQGTGA. V lost 6 bases and J lost 7, with 13 bases in between. This CDR3 is built from 13 residues. The CDR3 DNA is TGTGCCAGCAGTTCGACCGGGGGGCAGCCCCAGCATTTT. It specifies CASSSTGGQPQHF.

The rearrangement links TRBV4-1 to TRBJ1-2, with 10 positions matching TRBD1. V shed 3 bases, J shed 5 bases, and the junction held 9 bases outside the gene matches. The CDR3 runs to 16 residues. Per germline, CDR1 MGHRA and CDR2 YSYEKL. The CDR3 sequence is CASSQLDRGSGYGYTF. The DNA of the CDR3 is TGCGCCAGCAGCCAGCTGGACAGGGGGTCGGGGTATGGCTACACCTTC.

The genes are TRBV27 and TRBJ2-2; 7 bases map to TRBD2. Losses at the gene ends were 3 bases for V and 4 bases for J; bases not matched to a gene: 14. The CDR3 length is 18 residues. The germline gives CDR1 MNHEY, CDR2 SMNVEV (reference sequence). DNA of the CDR3: TGTGCCAGCAGTTTGTATGGTAGCGGGCCGCGAGGCACCGGGGAGCTGTTTTTT. It encodes CASSLYGSGPRGTGELFF.

This clone was seen only once. This chain connects TRBV24-1 to TRBJ2-1; 10 positions agree with TRBD2. V lost 9 bases, J lost 3 bases, and 4 bases stayed unmatched. The length of the CDR3 is 14 residues. Germline V CDR1 and CDR2: KGHDR, SFDVKD. CDR3 loop: CATQGTSDYNEQFF. The CDR3, as DNA: TGTGCCACCCAGGGGACTAGCGACTACAATGAGCAGTTCTTC.

CDR3 bases: TGTGCCAGCAGTCAGGGGGCTGGAAACACCATATATTTT. This translates into CASSQGAGNTIYF. The chain links TRBV6-6 to TRBJ1-3; TRBD1 matches at 7 bases. CDR1 MNHNY and CDR2 SVGAGI come from the germline V gene (reference sequence). This CDR3 region has 13 residues. Trimming took 5 bases from V and 2 from J; bases not matched to a gene: 0.

This clone was observed a handful of times. This chain joins TRBV7-2 and TRBJ1-6; 10 bases line up with TRBD1. This CDR3 spans 15 amino acids. CDR1 and CDR2 (germline): SGHTA, FQGNSA. Trimming took 5 bases from V and 9 from J; bases not matched to a gene: 7. CDR3 DNA: TGTGCCAGCAGCCCCGGGACAGGGGAAGTTTCACCCCTCCACTTT. Residues: CASSPGTGEVSPLHF.

The chain links TRBV5-1 to TRBJ1-4, with D maybe TRBD1 (5 bases). The germline V gene encodes CDR1 SGHRS and CDR2 YFSETQ. V lost 5 bases, J lost 8 bases, and 10 bases lay in between. There are 12 residues in the CDR3. Here the CDR3 DNA reads TGCGCCAGCAGGGGGCTGAACGAAAAACTGTTTTTT. Its protein is CASRGLNEKLFF.

This chain uses TRBV7-2 with TRBJ2-5; 10 nucleotides align to TRBD1. Germline V gene data show CDR1 as SGHTA and CDR2 as FQGNSA. With 4 bases clipped from V and 7 bases from J, the junction kept 6 bases outside the gene matches. This CDR3 comprises 14 residues. The CDR3 reads CASSSPGTGVTQYF. The CDR3 coding sequence is TGTGCCAGCAGCTCCCCCGGGACAGGGGTGACCCAGTACTTC.

The CDR3 DNA reads TGTGCCAGCAGCCCTGGGGGGTACAATGAGCAGTTCTTC. Its protein is CASSPGGYNEQFF. The chain links TRBV14 to TRBJ2-1, with D perhaps TRBD2 (6 bases). The CDR3 is 13 residues long. From germline, CDR1 is SGHDN and CDR2 FVKESK. With 4 bases removed from V and 4 bases from J, the gap between germline ends came to 8 bases.

This clone has a handful of counts. Here the CDR3 reads CASRSTGQRLKYEQYF. The CDR3 DNA reads TGTGCCAGCAGGTCGACTGGACAACGATTAAAATACGAGCAGTACTTC. The rearrangement joins TRBV28 to TRBJ2-7; possible D gene TRBD1, 5 bases. The V end lost 6 bases, the J end lost 4 bases, and 22 bases lay between the germline ends. In germline, CDR1 is MDHEN, CDR2 SYDVKM. The CDR3 has 16 residues.